This T cell receptor beta chain was sequenced in a study of blood T cell repertoires in COVID-19. Libraries were prepared by immunoSEQ multiplex PCR; TCRdb keeps only in-frame clonotypes and omits some of them. Counted here are about 120,000 clones, approximately 74% occurring once; the ten biggest clones make up 1.9%. Source material: peripheral blood. This clonotype was sampled from a woman aged 70-85 years with acute or convalescent COVID-19.

For the CDR3, the DNA is TGTGCCAGTACCCCTCCTGGGGGGACTAATGAAAAACTGTTTTTT. Its protein product is CASTPPGGTNEKLFF. V is TRBV19 and J is TRBJ1-4, with D perhaps matching TRBD1 (5 bases). V was cut by 7 bases and J by 2 bases, with 14 bases left in between. The CDR3 is 15 residues long. Germline assignment: CDR1 LNHDA and CDR2 SQIVND (reference sequence).